These 27 T cell receptor beta chains were all obtained from the same sample, sequenced in a study of early stage breast cancer tumors. Clones were read by immunoSEQ multiplex PCR, and TCRdb kept only the in-frame ones, dropping some. Here the sample spans 50,000 to 75,000 clones, over 60% being singletons. Material: blood. These receptor sequences come from a person between 30 and 45 years old with breast cancer.

V is TRBV19 and J is TRBJ1-2, with 9 bases lining up with TRBD1. Trimming removed 3 bases from V and 8 bases from J; junction bases left unmatched: 10. This CDR3 is built from 15 residues. Germline assignment: CDR1 LNHDA and CDR2 SQIVND (reference sequence). CDR3 nucleotides: TGTGCCAGTAGTATCCGACAGGGGGGGACCCGCGGCTACACCTTC. Its protein product is CASSIRQGGTRGYTF.

The gene calls are TRBV5-1 and TRBJ1-4, with unresolved D. The CDR3 is made up of 15 amino acids. V shed 7 bases and J shed 0 bases, with 13 bases lying between them. Germline V CDR1 and CDR2: SGHRS, YFSETQ. DNA for the CDR3: TGCGCCAGCCGACCCGGCGCTGCAACTAATGAAAAACTGTTTTTT. Encoded protein: CASRPGAATNEKLFF.

The chain is built from TRBV4-1 and TRBJ2-7; 7 bases match TRBD2. V shed 1 base and J 4 bases; nucleotides not matched to a gene: 4. Germline CDR1 MGHRA, CDR2 YSYEKL. The CDR3 has 14 amino acids. CDR3 sequence reads: CASSQVGGEYEQYF. CDR3 nucleotides: TGCGCCAGCAGCCAAGTGGGGGGGGAGTACGAGCAGTACTTC.

The chain employs TRBV11-3 and TRBJ2-3; 10 bases are a match to TRBD2. CDR1 SGHNT and CDR2 YENEEA come from the germline V gene. J lost 10 bases, V lost 6 bases, and 25 bases had no gene match. This CDR3 has 19 amino acids. CDR3 protein: CASSRSGTSAQEEEVSQYF. The CDR3 region has the DNA TGTGCCAGCAGTAGATCCGGGACTAGCGCTCAAGAAGAGGAAGTCTCGCAGTATTTT.

This chain links TRBV4-3 with TRBJ2-3, with no clear D. Trimming stripped 0 bases from V and 2 bases from J, with 9 bases between. The CDR3 loop spans 15 amino acids. Germline CDR1 LGHNA, CDR2 YSLEER. The CDR3 protein is CASSQERLVTDTQYF. DNA of the CDR3: TGCGCCAGCAGCCAAGAGCGGCTAGTCACAGATACGCAGTATTTT.

This clone was counted a single time. V is TRBV15 and J is TRBJ1-3; D might be TRBD1 (5 bases). Germline V CDR1 and CDR2: LNHNV, YYDKDF (reference sequence). Between the trimmed V and J ends, which lost 0 bases and 2 bases, there was a span of 8 bases. This CDR3 has 15 amino acids. CDR3 in DNA: TGTGCCACCAGCAGAGAAAGGGGTCCTGGAAACACCATATATTTT. Its protein is CATSRERGPGNTIYF. The entire variable domain, with the rest obtained from reference TRBV15 and TRBJ1-3, is as follows: DAMVIQNPRYQVTQFGKPVTLSCSQTLNHNVMYWYQQKSSQAPKLLFHYYDKDFNNEADTPDNFQSRRPNTSFCFLDIRSPGLGDTAMYLCATSRERGPGNTIYFGEGSWLTVV.

The chain uses TRBV7-2 and TRBJ2-5; D is undetermined. Germline CDR1 SGHTA, CDR2 FQGNSA. This CDR3 has 16 amino acids. V gave up 4 bases and J gave up 2 bases, with 17 bases separating them. The CDR3 nucleotides read TGTGCCAGCAGCTCACCCCAGCAGATCTTACAAGAGACCCAGTACTTC. Residues: CASSSPQQILQETQYF.

The rearrangement joins TRBV28 to TRBJ2-3, with a tentative D call TRBD1 (5 bases). The CDR3 sequence is 12 residues long. CDR1 is MDHEN, CDR2 SYDVKM, per germline. V lost 10 bases to trimming and J lost 2 bases, with 10 bases between them. Here the CDR3 DNA reads TGTGCCACGGAGACAGTCACAGATACGCAGTATTTT. It specifies CATETVTDTQYF.

This clone was seen only once. CDR3 protein: CASSLTRGDLETQYF. As DNA, the CDR3 is TGTGCCAGCAGCCTGACCCGCGGGGATTTAGAGACCCAGTACTTC. The gene calls are TRBV5-5 and TRBJ2-5; D might be TRBD2 (6 bases). The CDR3 spans 15 residues. The germline V gene encodes CDR1 SGHKS and CDR2 YYEKEE (reference sequence). Trimming shortened V by 4 bases and J by 4 bases, and 17 bases separated the two germline ends.

The rearrangement joins TRBV18 to TRBJ2-7; 9 positions agree with TRBD1. V was pared by 8 bases and J by 3 bases, with 8 bases of the junction left unmatched. The CDR3 has 14 amino acids. CDR1 and CDR2 from the germline V gene are KGHSH and LQKENI. CDR3 DNA: TGTGCCAGCGTGGGACAGGGACGGGACTACGAGCAGTACTTC. The encoded protein is CASVGQGRDYEQYF.

J is TRBJ2-1 and V is TRBV7-9, with 7 bases identical to TRBD1. CDR3 length: 15 residues. Trimming at V came to 6 bases and at J to 2 bases, leaving 7 bases not matched to a gene. Germline loops: CDR1 SEHNR, CDR2 FQNEAQ (reference sequence). For the CDR3, the DNA is TGTGCCAGCAGTAACCGGGACAGTCCCTACAATGAGCAGTTCTTC. Residues: CASSNRDSPYNEQFF.

V and J are TRBV5-8 and TRBJ2-5, with TRBD1 as a possible D gene (5 bases). The V end lost 0 bases, the J end lost 0 bases, and 12 bases lay between the germline ends. The germline V gene encodes CDR1 SGHTS and CDR2 YDEGEE. The CDR3 spans 16 residues. The CDR3 nucleotides are TGTGCCAGCAGCTTGGGGGCGGCAGGGAACCAAGAGACCCAGTACTTC. Amino acid sequence: CASSLGAAGNQETQYF.

The chain employs TRBV5-1 and TRBJ2-2; 10 bases fit TRBD2. Germline V gives CDR1 SGHRS, CDR2 YFSETQ. Trimming took 4 bases from V and 0 from J; bases not matched to a gene: 3. This CDR3 is 16 amino acids long. The CDR3 loop is CASSRTSGSNTGELFF. The CDR3 DNA follows: TGCGCCAGCAGCAGGACTAGCGGTTCGAACACCGGGGAGCTGTTTTTT.

The CDR3 reads CASSQQGALQNTIYF. The CDR3 DNA sequence: TGTGCCAGCAGTCAACAGGGTGCATTGCAAAACACCATATATTTT. The V and J genes are TRBV5-8 and TRBJ1-3, with D perhaps TRBD1 (6 bases). This CDR3 has 15 amino acids. The V end was cut by 5 bases, the J end by 6 bases, with 18 bases between. Germline V gene data show CDR1 as SGHTS and CDR2 as YDEGEE.

This clone was seen a few times. This sequence joins TRBV19 and TRBJ1-6; D gene ambiguous. Germline CDR1 LNHDA, CDR2 SQIVND (reference sequence). The CDR3 totals 15 residues. V shed 3 bases and J shed 8 bases, with 14 bases lying between them. The DNA of the CDR3 is TGTGCCAGTAGTATTAAGCTTGGAAGGGATTCACCCCTCCACTTT. Translated: CASSIKLGRDSPLHF.

The J gene is TRBJ1-5, the V gene TRBV6-1; D is unclear. The CDR3 spans 12 residues. Germline V gene sequence: CDR1 MNHNS, CDR2 SASEGT. Deletions cut 5 bases from V and 4 bases from J, with 6 bases between. The CDR3 region is CASSPFNQPQHF. The CDR3 DNA follows: TGTGCCAGCAGTCCTTTTAATCAGCCCCAGCATTTT.

The CDR3 reads CASSLSGTGRETQYF. CDR3 coding DNA: TGTGCCAGCAGTTTATCGGGGACAGGGCGGGAGACCCAGTACTTC. The chain carries TRBV27 and TRBJ2-5; 9 positions agree with TRBD1. The CDR3 spans 15 residues. Trimming removed 0 bases from V and 5 bases from J; junction bases left unmatched: 4. Germline-derived CDR1 and CDR2 are MNHEY and SMNVEV (reference sequence).

The chain couples TRBV2 to TRBJ1-1; D gene uncertain. V lost 4 bases and J lost 6, with 15 bases in between. There are 14 residues in the CDR3. Looked up from germline, CDR1 is SNHLY and CDR2 is FYNNEI. The CDR3 loop reads CASSGFWQASEAFF. CDR3 coding DNA: TGTGCCAGCAGTGGTTTCTGGCAGGCCTCTGAAGCTTTCTTT. Supplemented by reference TRBV2 and TRBJ1-1, the full variable domain reads EPEVTQTPSHQVTQMGQEVILRCVPISNHLYFYWYRQILGQKVEFLVSFYNNEISEKSEIFDDQFSVERPDGSNFTLKIRSTKLEDSAMYFCASSGFWQASEAFFGQGTRLTVV.

There are a few counts of this clone. The chain carries TRBV14 and TRBJ1-1; no reliable D call. Per germline, CDR1 SGHDN and CDR2 FVKESK. The CDR3 length is 14 residues. The V end lost 3 bases, the J end lost 4 bases, and 12 bases lay between the germline ends. The CDR3 protein is CASSQWRVSTEAFF. The CDR3 coding sequence is TGTGCCAGCAGCCAGTGGAGGGTCTCCACTGAAGCTTTCTTT.

The chain couples TRBV19 to TRBJ1-1; D gene unclear. This CDR3 is 12 amino acids long. The V and J ends lost 7 bases and 4 bases respectively, with 10 bases between them. Germline V CDR1 and CDR2: LNHDA, SQIVND (reference sequence). The DNA of the CDR3 is TGTGCCAGTATATCAAGGAGCACTGAAGCTTTCTTT. Translating gives CASISRSTEAFF.

This clone appeared a single time. V usage is TRBV20-1 and J usage is TRBJ2-3; D unclear. The CDR3 contains 11 residues. V was trimmed by 2 bases and J by 2 bases, leaving 2 bases between them. CDR1 and CDR2 from the germline V gene are DFQATT and SNEGSKA (reference sequence). DNA for the CDR3: TGCAGTGCTAGAAACACAGATACGCAGTATTTT. Its translation is CSARNTDTQYF.

The chain carries TRBV27 and TRBJ2-5; D call uncertain. Per the germline V gene, CDR1 is MNHEY and CDR2 is SMNVEV (reference sequence). Trimming removed 3 bases at V and 1 base at J, with 12 bases between. The CDR3 covers 15 residues. In nucleotides, the CDR3 is TGTGCCAGCAGTTTGTCGTGGCAGTCCCAAGAGACCCAGTACTTC. It translates to CASSLSWQSQETQYF.

This sequence joins TRBV4-1 and TRBJ2-2, with 8 bases fitting TRBD1. The CDR3 is 16 residues long. CDR1 is MGHRA, CDR2 YSYEKL, per germline. V shed 6 bases and J 0 bases; nucleotides not matched to a gene: 6. In nucleotides, the CDR3 is TGCGCCAGCAGACCTCTACAGGGGGCGAACACCGGGGAGCTGTTTTTT. It codes for CASRPLQGANTGELFF.

V usage is TRBV20-1 and J usage is TRBJ2-7; no clear D. The CDR3 consists of 11 residues. V lost 3 bases to trimming and J lost 1 base, with 4 bases between them. The germline V gene has CDR1 DFQATT and CDR2 SNEGSKA (reference sequence). Written as DNA, the CDR3 is TGCAGTGCTAGCGAATCCTACGAGCAGTACTTC. Its protein product is CSASESYEQYF.

V and J are TRBV7-2 and TRBJ1-2, with D hard to call. Germline CDR1 reads SGHTA; CDR2 reads FQGNSA. V dropped 2 bases and J dropped 6 bases, with 10 bases sitting between them. The CDR3 loop spans 13 amino acids. The CDR3 bases are TGTGCCAGCAGCTTAAGCCTCTTGGATGGCTACACCTTC. Protein: CASSLSLLDGYTF.

The chain has TRBV7-2 and TRBJ1-5, with TRBD1 as a possible D gene (5 bases). CDR1 is SGHTA, CDR2 FQGNSA, per germline. Trimming shortened V by 3 bases and J by 9 bases, and 18 bases separated the two germline ends. CDR3 length: 15 residues. The chain's CDR3 is CASSLRGEAPRPQHF. The CDR3, as DNA: TGTGCCAGCAGCTTGAGGGGCGAGGCGCCCAGGCCCCAGCATTTT.

CDR3 sequence reads: CASSWTSNEQFF. The CDR3 nucleotides are TGTGCCAGTAGTTGGACTTCCAATGAGCAGTTCTTC. This chain joins TRBV19 and TRBJ2-1; D may be TRBD2 (5 bases). The V end was cut by 5 bases, the J end by 6 bases, with 8 bases between. This CDR3 is 12 amino acids long. Germline assignment: CDR1 LNHDA and CDR2 SQIVND (reference sequence).